These 8 T cell receptor beta chains originate from one sample sequenced in a study of T cell changes during pregnancy in multiple sclerosis. The repertoire was sequenced with immunoSEQ multiplex PCR; TCRdb's copy has only in-frame clones and lacks some. The repertoire holds about 69,000 clones, with around nine tenths as singletons. Sequenced material: peripheral blood, taken before pregnancy. All receptors derive from a female donor with multiple sclerosis, enrolled in a pregnancy study.

As DNA, the CDR3 is TGCAGCGTGGGGCCGCGGGGAGCCCAAGAGACCCAGTACTTC. This codes for CSVGPRGAQETQYF. The chain links TRBV29-1 to TRBJ2-5; D is possibly TRBD2 (6 bases). Trimming left V 6 bases short and J 1 base short, with 15 bases between. The CDR3 is 14 residues long. Germline assignment: CDR1 SQVTM and CDR2 ANQGSEA. Together with reference TRBV29-1 and TRBJ2-5, the CDR3 gives the full variable domain: SAVISQKPSRDICQRGTSLTIQCQVDSQVTMMFWYRQQPGQSLTLIATANQGSEATYESGFVIDKFPISRPNLTFSTLTVSNMSPEDSSIYLCSVGPRGAQETQYFGPGTRLLVL.

J is TRBJ1-5 and V is TRBV6-1; 7 bases align to TRBD1. The germline CDR1 and CDR2 sequences are MNHNS and SASEGT. After removal of 1 base from V and 2 bases from J, the junction contained 5 bases not matched to a gene. The CDR3 has 16 residues. The CDR3 loop is CASSEGQGPGNQPQHF. Written as DNA, the CDR3 is TGTGCCAGCAGTGAAGGACAGGGCCCGGGCAATCAGCCCCAGCATTTT.

V usage is TRBV29-1 and J usage is TRBJ2-2, with D perhaps matching TRBD2 (6 bases). This CDR3 is built from 11 residues. Germline V gene lookup returns CDR1 SQVTM and CDR2 ANQGSEA. Trimming pared 7 bases from V and 8 bases from J, leaving 11 bases between. CDR3 DNA sequence: TGCAGCGCGAGCGGGCAGGGGGAGCTGTTTTTT. Encoded protein: CSASGQGELFF.

This clone has just one count. CDR3 bases: TGCAGCGTTGGCGCGGACTCTGGGGCCAACGTCCTGACTTTC. Translation: CSVGADSGANVLTF. This chain joins TRBV29-1 and TRBJ2-6; D gene ambiguous. Trimming removed 4 bases at V and 0 bases at J, with 7 bases between. The CDR3 runs 14 residues. Germline loops: CDR1 SQVTM, CDR2 ANQGSEA.

J is TRBJ1-1 and V is TRBV18; weak D call: TRBD1 (5 bases). V lost 2 bases, J lost 6 bases, and 25 bases lay in between. Germline CDR1 and CDR2: KGHSH and LQKENI. CDR3 size: 18 residues. The CDR3 sequence is CASSPVPAGGREEAEAFF. CDR3 DNA sequence: TGTGCCAGCTCACCAGTTCCGGCGGGGGGGAGGGAAGAGGCTGAAGCTTTCTTT.

The chain uses TRBV27 and TRBJ1-2; tentative D call: TRBD1 (6 bases). Trimming stripped 4 bases from V and 4 bases from J, with 13 bases between. The CDR3 spans 14 residues. The germline V gene has CDR1 MNHEY and CDR2 SMNVEV (reference sequence). The CDR3 region has the DNA TGTGCCAGCAGTTCCTCCGACAGGATCTATGGCTACACCTTC. Amino acid sequence: CASSSSDRIYGYTF.

The chain employs TRBV6-1 and TRBJ2-6; D is perhaps TRBD2 (5 bases). This CDR3 region has 15 residues. Germline V CDR1 and CDR2: MNHNS, SASEGT. Trimming stripped 7 bases from V and 0 bases from J, with 10 bases between. CDR3 sequence reads: CASTGLLSGANVLTF. The CDR3, as DNA: TGTGCCAGCACCGGACTGCTCTCTGGGGCCAACGTCCTGACTTTC.

The genes are TRBV6-5 and TRBJ1-1; D is undetermined. The CDR3 is 13 residues long. Trimming removed 7 bases at V and 3 bases at J, with 12 bases between. Germline CDR1 reads MNHEY; CDR2 reads SVGAGI. CDR3 DNA sequence: TGTGCCAGCACGGGAACGCCTGACACTGAAGCTTTCTTT. Protein sequence: CASTGTPDTEAFF.